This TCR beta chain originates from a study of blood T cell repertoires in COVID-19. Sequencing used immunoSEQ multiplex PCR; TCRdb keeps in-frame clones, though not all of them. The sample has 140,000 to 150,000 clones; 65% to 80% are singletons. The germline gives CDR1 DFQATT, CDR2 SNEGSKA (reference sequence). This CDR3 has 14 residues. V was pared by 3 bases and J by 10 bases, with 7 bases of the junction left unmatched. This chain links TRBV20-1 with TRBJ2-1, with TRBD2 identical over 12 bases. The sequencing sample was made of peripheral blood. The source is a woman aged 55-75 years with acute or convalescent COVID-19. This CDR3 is CSASIPGTSGEQFF. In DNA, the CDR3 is TGCAGTGCTAGTATTCCCGGGACTAGCGGGGAGCAGTTCTTC.